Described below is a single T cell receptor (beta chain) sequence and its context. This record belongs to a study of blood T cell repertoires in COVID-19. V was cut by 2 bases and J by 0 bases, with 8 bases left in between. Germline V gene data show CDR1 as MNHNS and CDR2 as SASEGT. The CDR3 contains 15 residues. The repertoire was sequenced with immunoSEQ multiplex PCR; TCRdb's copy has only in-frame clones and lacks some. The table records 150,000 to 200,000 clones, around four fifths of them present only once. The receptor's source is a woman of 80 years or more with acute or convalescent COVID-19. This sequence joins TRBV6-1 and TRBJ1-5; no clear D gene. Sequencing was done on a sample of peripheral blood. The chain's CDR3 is CASSEYRDSNQPQHF. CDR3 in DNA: TGTGCCAGCAGTGAATACAGAGATAGCAATCAGCCCCAGCATTTT.